Following are 23 T cell receptor beta chains from one sample sequenced in a study of blood T cell repertoires in COVID-19. Method: immunoSEQ multiplex PCR; TCRdb's copy keeps in-frame clones and lacks some. The repertoire holds 150,000 to 250,000 clones, with 75% to 85% as singletons. The sequencing sample was made of peripheral blood. The receptor source for this set is a woman aged 40 to 50 with COVID-19, enrolled during active disease.

The CDR3 protein is CASSLGRFGNTIYF. In DNA form, the CDR3 reads TGTGCCAGCAGCTTGGGGAGGTTCGGAAACACCATATATTTT. The V gene is TRBV5-4, the J gene TRBJ1-3; D not certain. This CDR3 comprises 14 residues. V lost 0 bases and J 4 bases, leaving 8 bases between the germline ends. Per the germline V gene, CDR1 is SGHNT and CDR2 is YYREEE (reference sequence).

This chain links TRBV15 with TRBJ2-7; 13 nucleotides match TRBD2. Trimming cost V 5 bases and J 2 bases; bases outside gene matches: 12. Germline CDR1 LNHNV, CDR2 YYDKDF (reference sequence). The CDR3 has 18 amino acids. The CDR3 sequence: CATSSRTSGRRLTYEQYF. The CDR3 DNA reads TGTGCCACCAGCTCTAGGACTAGCGGGAGAAGGCTGACCTACGAGCAGTACTTC.

The chain links TRBV19 to TRBJ2-4; D is perhaps TRBD1 (5 bases). The CDR3 is 16 residues long. Germline CDR1 and CDR2: LNHDA and SQIVND (reference sequence). Deletions cut 6 bases from V and 0 bases from J, with 15 bases between. As DNA, the CDR3 is TGTGCCAGTAGCCCCGCAGGGATACTAGCCAAAAACATTCAGTACTTC. This codes for CASSPAGILAKNIQYF.

The chain combines TRBV7-3 with TRBJ2-3; a possible D gene is TRBD1 (5 bases). V was pared by 2 bases and J by 5 bases, with 5 bases between. The CDR3 is 12 residues long. Germline lookup yields CDR1 SGHTA and CDR2 FQGTGA. CDR3 residues: CASSLDRDTQYF. The CDR3 DNA is TGTGCCAGCAGCTTAGACAGAGATACGCAGTATTTT.

CDR3 sequence reads: CACNRGSGYEQYF. Here the CDR3 DNA reads TGTGCCTGTAACAGGGGCTCAGGCTACGAGCAGTACTTC. The chain joins TRBV30 to TRBJ2-7, with 7 bases lining up with TRBD1. Germline V gene data show CDR1 as GTSNPN and CDR2 as SVGIG (reference sequence). This CDR3 contains 13 residues. V lost 6 bases, J lost 3 bases, and 8 bases stayed unmatched.

The CDR3 DNA is TGTGCCAGCAGTCCGGGGACTAGCGGGTACTACGAGCAGTACTTC. Protein sequence: CASSPGTSGYYEQYF. The chain recombines TRBV27 with TRBJ2-7; the match to TRBD2 covers 12 bases. With 5 bases clipped from V and 3 bases from J, the junction kept 5 bases outside the gene matches. The CDR3 is 15 amino acids. Germline V gives CDR1 MNHEY, CDR2 SMNVEV (reference sequence).

The count of this clone is one. The sample carries other DNA sequences with the same CDR3. V usage is TRBV28 and J usage is TRBJ1-2, with 7 bases fitting TRBD1. CDR1 is MDHEN, CDR2 SYDVKM, per germline. Trimming removed 5 bases from V and 8 bases from J; junction bases left unmatched: 5. CDR3 length equals 12 residues. The chain's CDR3 is CASSRQGVGYTF. The CDR3 region has the DNA TGTGCCAGCAGTCGTCAGGGGGTCGGCTACACCTTC.

The chain is built from TRBV18 and TRBJ1-2; D gene unclear. CDR3 length equals 14 residues. Trimming took off 3 bases at V and 6 bases at J, with 14 bases between the two ends. CDR1 KGHSH and CDR2 LQKENI come from the germline V gene. The CDR3: CASSPSIPRNGYTF. The CDR3 DNA reads TGTGCCAGCTCACCCTCCATTCCGAGGAATGGCTACACCTTC.

The genes are TRBV5-1 and TRBJ1-1; 10 bases fit TRBD1. V was clipped by 2 bases and J by 10 bases; unmatched bases: 14. Germline V gene data show CDR1 as SGHRS and CDR2 as YFSETQ. CDR3 length equals 16 residues. CDR3 sequence (DNA): TGCGCCAGCAGCTTAGGGACAGGGGAAGGAAGGGAGGGAGCTTTCTTT. Translation: CASSLGTGEGREGAFF.

In its sample, this clone was seen once. This chain links TRBV7-2 with TRBJ2-3; TRBD1 agrees at 7 bases. CDR1 SGHTA and CDR2 FQGNSA come from the germline V gene. The CDR3 consists of 16 residues. The V segment lost 4 bases and the J segment 0 bases; nucleotides outside the gene matches: 7. CDR3 sequence (DNA): TGTGCCAGCAGCTCGCCGGGACAGTCTAGCACAGATACGCAGTATTTT. This gives the protein CASSSPGQSSTDTQYF.

The gene calls are TRBV19 and TRBJ2-2; D is possibly TRBD2 (6 bases). CDR3 size: 14 residues. The ends were cut back, 3 bases at V and 5 bases at J, with 10 bases in the middle. Germline CDR1 is LNHDA and CDR2 is SQIVND (reference sequence). CDR3 nucleotide sequence: TGTGCCAGTAGTATTATGCGGGGTACCGGGGAGCTGTTTTTT. Translation gives CASSIMRGTGELFF.

The V gene is TRBV11-2, the J gene TRBJ1-6; TRBD1 might be the D (6 bases). This CDR3 spans 13 amino acids. Germline CDR1 reads SGHAT; CDR2 reads FQNNGV. The V end was cut by 3 bases, the J end by 7 bases, with 7 bases between. The CDR3 bases are TGTGCCAGCAGCTTGGACAGAAATTCACCCCTCCACTTT. Amino acids: CASSLDRNSPLHF.

The J gene is TRBJ1-4, the V gene TRBV5-1, with 8 nucleotides matching TRBD1. The CDR3 loop spans 14 amino acids. The junction had 6 bases not matched to a gene; V was cut back by 5 bases and J by 6 bases. Per germline, CDR1 SGHRS and CDR2 YFSETQ. DNA for the CDR3: TGCGCCAGCAGGGCAGGGGGCATGTATGAAAAACTGTTTTTT. Translating it yields CASRAGGMYEKLFF.

The V gene is TRBV5-4, the J gene TRBJ2-3, with D possibly matching TRBD1 (6 bases). Trimming took off 0 bases at V and 6 bases at J, with 11 bases between the two ends. Germline assignment: CDR1 SGHNT and CDR2 YYREEE (reference sequence). The CDR3 consists of 14 residues. The CDR3 DNA is TGTGCCAGCAGCTTGGGGACAGTCCCGGATACGCAGTATTTT. It is translated as CASSLGTVPDTQYF.

This clone occurred a few times. The chain employs TRBV6-4 and TRBJ2-2; perhaps TRBD2 as D (6 bases). V shed 9 bases and J shed 6 bases, with 17 bases lying between them. The CDR3 covers 14 residues. CDR1 is MRHNA and CDR2 is SNTAGT in the germline V gene. The CDR3 here is CASRAPGEAGELFF. CDR3 DNA sequence: TGTGCCAGTCGGGCTCCCGGGGAGGCCGGGGAGCTGTTTTTT.

The rearrangement joins TRBV5-6 to TRBJ1-1; D remains ambiguous. The germline V gene encodes CDR1 SGHDT and CDR2 YYEEEE. V was pared by 0 bases and J by 0 bases, with 18 bases between. The CDR3 covers 18 residues. The CDR3 reads CASSLVLTEGSLNTEAFF. CDR3 bases: TGTGCCAGCAGCTTGGTATTGACTGAGGGTTCCTTGAACACTGAAGCTTTCTTT.

Only one count was recorded for this clone. V usage is TRBV5-8 and J usage is TRBJ2-3; perhaps TRBD2 as D (5 bases). The length of the CDR3 is 15 residues. Trimming pared 1 base from V and 0 bases from J, leaving 9 bases between. Per germline, CDR1 SGHTS and CDR2 YDEGEE. As DNA, the CDR3 is TGTGCCAGCAGCTTGTTTAGCGTTAGCACAGATACGCAGTATTTT. Protein sequence: CASSLFSVSTDTQYF. The full variable domain, with the rest looked up from reference TRBV5-8 and TRBJ2-3, is EAGVTQSPTHLIKTRGQQATLRCSPISGHTSVYWYQQALGLGLQFLLWYDEGEERNRGNFPPRFSGRQFPNYSSELNVNALELEDSALYLCASSLFSVSTDTQYFGPGTRLTVL.

With regard to this clone: A read error may produce the germline difference seen at one junction end. The CDR3 DNA follows: TGTGCCAGCAGCATAGCGGGAGGGCCCTCGGATGAGCAGTTCTTC. Residues: CASSIAGGPSDEQFF. The V and J genes are TRBV7-2 and TRBJ2-1; 11 bases fit TRBD2. The CDR3 has 15 residues. Per germline, CDR1 SGHTA and CDR2 FQGNSA.

The genes are TRBV5-1 and TRBJ2-5, with a possible D match to TRBD2 (7 bases). The length of the CDR3 is 15 residues. Germline V gene sequence: CDR1 SGHRS, CDR2 YFSETQ. Deletions cut 3 bases from V and 3 bases from J, with 15 bases between. The CDR3 protein is CASSWGGRREETQYF. CDR3 nucleotides: TGCGCCAGCAGCTGGGGGGGCAGACGGGAAGAGACCCAGTACTTC.

This chain joins TRBV12-3 or TRBV12-4 and TRBJ2-7; 7 bases fit TRBD2. V shed 2 bases and J 9 bases; nucleotides not matched to a gene: 7. The CDR3 runs to 13 residues. In nucleotides, the CDR3 is TGTGCCAGCAGTTTACCGCCGGGGGGAGCGCAGTACTTC. It yields the protein CASSLPPGGAQYF.

This clone was seen a single time. The chain links TRBV7-9 to TRBJ1-1; the D gene is possibly TRBD1 (5 bases). Trimming took off 2 bases at V and 3 bases at J, with 10 bases between the two ends. This CDR3 is 14 amino acids long. Germline V gives CDR1 SEHNR, CDR2 FQNEAQ (reference sequence). The CDR3 sequence is CASSLQGTDTEAFF. CDR3 nucleotides: TGTGCCAGCAGCTTACAGGGTACTGACACTGAAGCTTTCTTT. The whole variable domain, filled in from reference TRBV7-9 and TRBJ1-1, reads DTGVSQNPRHKITKRGQNVTFRCDPISEHNRLYWYRQTLGQGPEFLTYFQNEAQLEKSRLLSDRFSAERPKGSFSTLEIQRTEQGDSAMYLCASSLQGTDTEAFFGQGTRLTVV.

In nucleotides, the CDR3 is TGCGCCAGCAGTGATGCGGGGGTCAATGAGCAGTTCTTC. This gives the protein CASSDAGVNEQFF. V usage is TRBV10-1 and J usage is TRBJ2-1; 7 bases are a match to TRBD2. V lost 3 bases, J lost 6 bases, and 2 bases stayed unmatched. This CDR3 region has 13 residues. The germline gives CDR1 WNHNN, CDR2 SYGVQD (reference sequence).

The chain joins TRBV30 to TRBJ2-3, with 12 bases fitting TRBD2. Germline CDR1 reads GTSNPN; CDR2 reads SVGIG (reference sequence). The ends lost 0 bases at V and 4 bases at J; junction bases unmatched: 8. The length of the CDR3 is 17 residues. The CDR3 sequence is CAWSVRSSGRAPDTQYF. CDR3 coding DNA: TGTGCCTGGAGTGTACGATCTAGCGGGAGGGCCCCAGATACGCAGTATTTT.